One and the same sample provided the 21 T cell receptor beta chains below, sequenced in a study of blood T cell repertoires in COVID-19. TCRdb's table, derived via immunoSEQ multiplex PCR, lists solely in-frame clones and lacks some. Among about 75,000 clones, about 88% were seen once, and the ten largest hold approximately 20%. Material: peripheral blood. These receptors all stem from a human donor in a cohort sampled during active COVID-19.

CDR3: CASSTQTGLEQYF. The CDR3, as DNA: TGTGCCAGCAGTACACAGACAGGACTCGAGCAGTACTTC. The rearrangement joins TRBV2 to TRBJ2-7, with a tentative D call TRBD1 (6 bases). The CDR3 is made up of 13 amino acids. The germline V and J ends were trimmed by 5 bases and 6 bases, with 14 bases remaining between them. Germline loops: CDR1 SNHLY, CDR2 FYNNEI.

The J gene is TRBJ1-5, the V gene TRBV4-3; D unclear. The V end lost 0 bases, the J end lost 0 bases, and 6 bases lay between the germline ends. The CDR3 contains 15 residues. Germline values: CDR1 LGHNA, CDR2 YSLEER. CDR3 sequence: CASSQDVSSNQPQHF. Written as DNA, the CDR3 is TGCGCCAGCAGCCAAGATGTGAGTAGCAATCAGCCCCAGCATTTT.

This clone came up once. The chain has TRBV7-2 and TRBJ1-3; the D gene is possibly TRBD1 (6 bases). Deletions cut 3 bases from V and 0 bases from J, with 15 bases between. The germline V gene encodes CDR1 SGHTA and CDR2 FQGNSA. This CDR3 spans 17 amino acids. The DNA of the CDR3 is TGTGCCAGCAGCTTTTCAGGGGCCCCCAGCTCTGGAAACACCATATATTTT. Encoded protein: CASSFSGAPSSGNTIYF.

V gene TRBV3-1 (or the pseudogene TRBV3-2) combines with J gene TRBJ1-1; D gene ambiguous. The CDR3 totals 15 residues. Germline V gene lookup returns CDR1 LGHDT and CDR2 YNNKEL (reference sequence). V dropped 4 bases and J dropped 0 bases, with 12 bases sitting between them. For the CDR3, the DNA is TGTGCCAGCAGCCGATCACAGAGCATGAACACTGAAGCTTTCTTT. This codes for CASSRSQSMNTEAFF.

V usage is TRBV5-1 and J usage is TRBJ2-3; the match to TRBD2 covers 10 bases. The ends lost 2 bases at V and 2 bases at J; junction bases unmatched: 2. The CDR3 contains 15 residues. Germline assignment: CDR1 SGHRS and CDR2 YFSETQ. CDR3 DNA: TGCGCCAGCAGCTTTAGCGGGGGGTCCACAGATACGCAGTATTTT. This codes for CASSFSGGSTDTQYF.

The rearrangement links TRBV18 to TRBJ2-7, with 12 positions matching TRBD2. The junction had 5 bases not matched to a gene; V was cut back by 1 base and J by 7 bases. Germline V gives CDR1 KGHSH, CDR2 LQKENI. The CDR3 consists of 15 residues. CDR3 in amino acids: CASSPRTSGTGEQYF. CDR3 in DNA: TGTGCCAGCTCACCACGGACTAGCGGGACGGGGGAGCAGTACTTC.

In this sample, this clone turned up once. The V and J genes are TRBV10-1 and TRBJ1-5, with 8 bases matching TRBD1. The CDR3 runs to 15 residues. Trimming took 2 bases from V and 2 from J; bases not matched to a gene: 2. Germline loops: CDR1 WNHNN, CDR2 SYGVQD (reference sequence). The CDR3: CASSETDRGNQPQHF. CDR3 nucleotide sequence: TGCGCCAGCAGTGAGACGGACAGGGGCAATCAGCCCCAGCATTTT.

The V and J genes are TRBV6-6 and TRBJ2-5; 8 bases agree with TRBD2. Germline V gene lookup returns CDR1 MNHNY and CDR2 SVGAGI (reference sequence). This CDR3 is built from 14 residues. The V gene end was trimmed by 1 base and the J gene end by 4 bases; junction bases not matched to a gene: 2. The CDR3 DNA follows: TGTGCCAGCAGTTACTTCGGGGGGGCAGAGACCCAGTACTTC. Translating it yields CASSYFGGAETQYF.

The chain links TRBV19 to TRBJ2-7, with 7 nucleotides matching TRBD2. This CDR3 spans 16 amino acids. Per germline, CDR1 LNHDA and CDR2 SQIVND (reference sequence). V lost 4 bases and J lost 2; bases outside the gene matches: 11. The CDR3: CASSRAGSGVTYEQYF. DNA for the CDR3: TGTGCCAGTAGTAGGGCCGGAAGCGGGGTTACCTACGAGCAGTACTTC.

The rearrangement links TRBV11-3 to TRBJ2-2; 7 bases match TRBD1. CDR3 length: 13 residues. Germline V gene data show CDR1 as SGHNT and CDR2 as YENEEA. Unmatched junction bases numbered 8, after V lost 8 bases and J lost 8 bases. The CDR3 sequence is CASAGTVGGELFF. The DNA of the CDR3 is TGTGCCAGCGCCGGGACAGTGGGTGGGGAGCTGTTTTTT.

The V call is TRBV29-1, the J call TRBJ2-1; tentatively, D is TRBD1 (5 bases). The germline V gene encodes CDR1 SQVTM and CDR2 ANQGSEA. This CDR3 spans 12 amino acids. Between the trimmed V and J ends, which lost 4 bases and 4 bases, there was a span of 8 bases. The CDR3 here is CSVARDYNEQFF. CDR3 bases: TGCAGCGTTGCCAGGGATTACAATGAGCAGTTCTTC.

Remarks on this clone: The junction departs from the called germline gene at one end, perhaps through a read error. V usage is TRBV3-1 (or the pseudogene TRBV3-2) and J usage is TRBJ1-2, with D tentatively TRBD1 (5 bases). Germline V gene data show CDR1 as LGHDT and CDR2 as YNNKEL (reference sequence). The CDR3 consists of 12 residues. The CDR3 DNA is TGTGCCAGCAGCCAAGAGGGAACAGGATGCTACTTC. The encoded protein is CASSQEGTGCYF.

The J gene is TRBJ2-7, the V gene TRBV27; 11 bases fit TRBD1. V shed 4 bases, J shed 5 bases, and the junction held 7 bases outside the gene matches. In germline, CDR1 is MNHEY, CDR2 SMNVEV (reference sequence). This CDR3 comprises 15 residues. CDR3 sequence: CASSSSGTGGDEQYF. CDR3 in DNA: TGTGCCAGCAGTTCCTCCGGGACAGGGGGGGACGAGCAGTACTTC.

This chain uses TRBV4-3 with TRBJ2-2; TRBD2 might be the D (7 bases). Trimming pared 0 bases from V and 5 bases from J, leaving 13 bases between. The germline gives CDR1 LGHNA, CDR2 YSLEER. The CDR3 runs to 16 residues. CDR3 loop: CASSQDRGGRTGELFF. CDR3 bases: TGCGCCAGCAGCCAAGATAGGGGGGGGCGGACCGGGGAGCTGTTTTTT.

This chain links TRBV19 with TRBJ1-3; 9 bases align to TRBD1. V shed 3 bases and J 14 bases; nucleotides not matched to a gene: 5. The CDR3 covers 12 residues. The germline gives CDR1 LNHDA, CDR2 SQIVND (reference sequence). The CDR3 DNA reads TGTGCCAGTAGTATCCGGACAGGGGAAGTATATTTT. Translating gives CASSIRTGEVYF. The variable domain in full, with the rest retrieved from reference TRBV19 and TRBJ1-3, is DGGITQSPKYLFRKEGQNVTLSCEQNLNHDAMYWYRQDPGQGLRLIYYSQIVNDFQKGDIAEGYSVSREKKESFPLTVTSAQKNPTAFYLCASSIRTGEVYFGEGSWLTVV.

V gene TRBV11-2 combines with J gene TRBJ1-2, with D hard to call. This CDR3 is built from 16 residues. V was cut by 0 bases and J by 4 bases, with 15 bases left in between. Germline V lookup: CDR1 SGHAT, CDR2 FQNNGV. The CDR3 nucleotides are TGTGCCAGCAGCTTAGAAAGTAGTTCGGTTACCTATGGCTACACCTTC. Amino acid sequence: CASSLESSSVTYGYTF.

The rearrangement joins TRBV4-1 to TRBJ2-7; tentatively, D is TRBD2 (5 bases). The CDR3 has 17 residues. V lost 0 bases to trimming and J lost 2 bases, with 17 bases between them. CDR1 and CDR2 from the germline V gene are MGHRA and YSYEKL. CDR3 in amino acids: CASSQDPYEGRAYEQYF. CDR3 nucleotide sequence: TGCGCCAGCAGCCAAGATCCGTATGAGGGTCGCGCCTACGAGCAGTACTTC.

This chain joins TRBV2 and TRBJ2-5, with 11 bases lining up with TRBD2. The CDR3 totals 16 residues. Germline CDR1 reads SNHLY; CDR2 reads FYNNEI. V lost 7 bases, J lost 5 bases, and 12 bases stayed unmatched. As DNA, the CDR3 is TGTGCCAGCAAAGGCCGTAGCGGGGGGGCCGGGGAGACCCAGTACTTC. As protein: CASKGRSGGAGETQYF. Combining the CDR3 with reference TRBV2 and TRBJ2-5 gives the whole variable domain EPEVTQTPSHQVTQMGQEVILRCVPISNHLYFYWYRQILGQKVEFLVSFYNNEISEKSEIFDDQFSVERPDGSNFTLKIRSTKLEDSAMYFCASKGRSGGAGETQYFGPGTRLLVL.

The DNA for the CDR3 is TGTGCCAGCAGCCCCCTCCCAGGGAACACTGAAGCTTTCTTT. This sequence encodes CASSPLPGNTEAFF. The chain links TRBV9 to TRBJ1-1; D gene uncertain. Per the germline V gene, CDR1 is SGDLS and CDR2 is YYNGEE. The CDR3 consists of 14 residues. Deletions cut 4 bases from V and 1 base from J, with 11 bases between.

The rearrangement joins TRBV5-4 to TRBJ2-2; 12 nucleotides match TRBD1. The ends lost 4 bases at V and 0 bases at J; junction bases unmatched: 4. Germline V gives CDR1 SGHNT, CDR2 YYREEE (reference sequence). This CDR3 has 17 residues. The CDR3 DNA sequence: TGTGCCAGCAGCCAAGGGACAGGGGGCGCGAACACCGGGGAGCTGTTTTTT. Its protein is CASSQGTGGANTGELFF.

This rearrangement joins TRBV9 to TRBJ2-3, with a possible D match to TRBD2 (6 bases). Germline V gives CDR1 SGDLS, CDR2 YYNGEE. The CDR3 length is 18 residues. The ends were cut back, 0 bases at V and 2 bases at J, with 19 bases in the middle. CDR3 protein: CASSVGALHGGVTDTQYF. Written as DNA, the CDR3 is TGTGCCAGCAGCGTAGGGGCCCTACACGGAGGGGTCACAGATACGCAGTATTTT.